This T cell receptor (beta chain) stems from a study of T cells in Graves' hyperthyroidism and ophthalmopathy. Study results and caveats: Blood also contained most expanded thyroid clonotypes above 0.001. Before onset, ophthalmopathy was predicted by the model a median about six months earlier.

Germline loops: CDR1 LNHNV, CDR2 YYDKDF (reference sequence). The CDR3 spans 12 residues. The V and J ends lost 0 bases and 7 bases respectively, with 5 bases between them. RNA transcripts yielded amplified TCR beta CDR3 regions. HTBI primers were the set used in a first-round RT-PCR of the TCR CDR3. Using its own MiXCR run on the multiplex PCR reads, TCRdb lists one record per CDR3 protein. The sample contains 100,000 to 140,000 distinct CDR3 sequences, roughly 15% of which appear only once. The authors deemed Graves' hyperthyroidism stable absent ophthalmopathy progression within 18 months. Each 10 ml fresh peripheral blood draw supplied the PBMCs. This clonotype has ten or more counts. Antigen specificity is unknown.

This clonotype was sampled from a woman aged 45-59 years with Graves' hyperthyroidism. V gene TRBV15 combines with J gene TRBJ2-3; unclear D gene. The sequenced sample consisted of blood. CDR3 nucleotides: TGTGCCACCAGCAGAGACACGAATACGCAGTATTTT. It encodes CATSRDTNTQYF.